This TCR beta chain appears in the sequencing data of a study of vaccination and CD4 T cells after COVID-19. Turning to the study itself: Investigators took post-vaccine samples a median 72 days after dose two, within a range of 14 to 241.

With the Oncomine TCR Beta short-read assay, DNA from cultured CD4+ T cells was sequenced. TCRdb reprocessed the PCR reads via MiXCR and lists one record per CDR3 protein. The data contain fewer than 15,000 distinct CDR3 sequences, roughly two fifths of them singletons. Treatment meaning: roughly nine-day PBMC culture with coronavirus spike peptide pools or control peptides (ViraFEST assay). ViraFEST used peptide pools to expand antigen-specific T cells and subsequently sequenced their TCRs. Negative selection was the method that isolated CD4+ T cells after more than eight days of culture. Germline CDR1 is MNHEY and CDR2 is SVGEGT. This CDR3 region has 15 residues. Trimming cost V 6 bases and J 1 base; bases outside gene matches: 4. About this clonotype itself: What it binds is not known.

This clonotype was obtained from a human donor who had recovered from COVID-19. The genes are TRBV6-2 or TRBV6-3 and TRBJ2-1, with 9 positions matching TRBD1. The sequencing sample was made of CD4+ T cells from blood, cultured in vitro. CDR3 bases: TGTGCCAGCAGGGACGGGACAGGGTCCTACAATGAGCAGTTCTTC. This translates into CASRDGTGSYNEQFF.